The 30 T cell receptor beta chains below were found in one sample sequenced in a study of T cell responses to AZD1222 COVID-19 vaccine. Measured with immunoSEQ multiplex PCR; TCRdb has only the in-frame clones, and not every one. Among 110,000 to 150,000 clones listed, about 90% were seen once. Sequences were derived from peripheral blood, sampled 28 days after the second AZD1222 dose. These receptors all stem from an adult who received the AZD1222 COVID-19 vaccine.

J is TRBJ1-1 and V is TRBV18, with D perhaps matching TRBD1 (5 bases). Trimming removed 3 bases at V and 4 bases at J, with 9 bases between. Per germline, CDR1 KGHSH and CDR2 LQKENI. The CDR3 contains 13 residues. The CDR3 reads CASSPPGGTEAFF. The CDR3, as DNA: TGTGCCAGCTCACCCCCGGGGGGCACTGAAGCTTTCTTT.

The chain carries TRBV29-1 and TRBJ2-7; TRBD2 is a possible D gene (6 bases). Deletions cut 8 bases from V and 2 bases from J, with 13 bases between. This CDR3 region has 12 residues. Germline CDR1 and CDR2: SQVTM and ANQGSEA. The CDR3 coding sequence is TGCAGCTTCTCCGGGACTCCCTACGAGCAGTACTTC. Amino acids: CSFSGTPYEQYF.

The rearrangement uses TRBV7-2 and TRBJ2-7, with D tentatively TRBD2 (5 bases). Per germline, CDR1 SGHTA and CDR2 FQGNSA. Trimming stripped 4 bases from V and 0 bases from J, with 10 bases between. The CDR3 length is 14 residues. The CDR3 DNA reads TGTGCCAGCAGCTCTGGACTGGGCTCCTACGAGCAGTACTTC. Residues: CASSSGLGSYEQYF.

V is TRBV30 and J is TRBJ1-5; 8 nucleotides align to TRBD1. With V trimmed by 5 bases and J by 4 bases, 4 bases remained unmatched. The V gene's germline CDR1 is GTSNPN and CDR2 SVGIG (reference sequence). There are 13 residues in the CDR3. CDR3 bases: TGTGCCTGGCAGGGACAGGTAAATCAGCCCCAGCATTTT. It encodes CAWQGQVNQPQHF.

The CDR3 region is CASRASDGSNQPQHF. CDR3 nucleotides: TGTGCCAGCAGGGCTTCGGACGGGTCAAATCAGCCCCAGCATTTT. The rearrangement joins TRBV6-5 to TRBJ1-5; D is unclear. V was shortened by 6 bases and J by 4 bases, with 16 bases between the two germline ends. Germline assignment: CDR1 MNHEY and CDR2 SVGAGI. This CDR3 has 15 residues.

The chain is built from TRBV5-6 and TRBJ2-1, with D tentatively TRBD1 or TRBD2 (5 bases each). CDR1 is SGHDT, CDR2 YYEEEE, per germline. Trimming shortened V by 2 bases and J by 5 bases, and 11 bases separated the two germline ends. CDR3 size: 14 residues. CDR3 residues: CASSFVGTNNEQFF. The CDR3 bases are TGTGCCAGCAGCTTCGTCGGGACCAACAATGAGCAGTTCTTC. The full variable domain, in which reference TRBV5-6 and TRBJ2-1 provide the parts outside the CDR3, is DAGVTQSPTHLIKTRGQQVTLRCSPKSGHDTVSWYQQALGQGPQFIFQYYEEEERQRGNFPDRFSGHQFPNYSSELNVNALLLGDSALYLCASSFVGTNNEQFFGPGTRLTVL.

A few counts support this clone. This chain links TRBV5-6 with TRBJ2-7; the match to TRBD2 covers 7 bases. The CDR3 sequence is 14 residues long. With 3 bases clipped from V and 2 bases from J, the junction kept 5 bases outside the gene matches. Germline V CDR1 and CDR2: SGHDT, YYEEEE. In DNA form, the CDR3 reads TGTGCCAGCAGCTCAGGACTAGGCCCCTACGAGCAGTACTTC. This sequence encodes CASSSGLGPYEQYF. Complete variable domain (other parts from reference TRBV5-6 and TRBJ2-7): DAGVTQSPTHLIKTRGQQVTLRCSPKSGHDTVSWYQQALGQGPQFIFQYYEEEERQRGNFPDRFSGHQFPNYSSELNVNALLLGDSALYLCASSSGLGPYEQYFGPGTRLTVT.

In this sample, this clone turned up once. V is TRBV7-2 and J is TRBJ2-5, with D unclear. This CDR3 contains 14 residues. Germline V lookup: CDR1 SGHTA, CDR2 FQGNSA. V lost 0 bases and J 5 bases, leaving 10 bases between the germline ends. The CDR3 DNA follows: TGTGCCAGCAGCTTAGCTAGGACGGCGGAGACCCAGTACTTC. As protein: CASSLARTAETQYF.

CDR3 sequence: CASSNSGRLYEQYF. As DNA, the CDR3 is TGTGCCAGCAGTAACAGCGGGAGGTTGTACGAGCAGTACTTC. The V call is TRBV6-5, the J call TRBJ2-7; 9 bases agree with TRBD2. V was pared by 5 bases and J by 4 bases, with 6 bases of the junction left unmatched. CDR1 and CDR2 from the germline V gene are MNHEY and SVGAGI. CDR3 size: 14 residues.

This clone was detected a few times. The chain couples TRBV28 to TRBJ2-1; D unclear. V shed 1 base and J shed 6 bases, with 4 bases lying between them. The CDR3 runs 12 residues. The germline V gene encodes CDR1 MDHEN and CDR2 SYDVKM. CDR3 sequence (DNA): TGTGCCAGCAGTTTATTAACCAATGAGCAGTTCTTC. This gives the protein CASSLLTNEQFF.

This chain joins TRBV7-2 and TRBJ2-1; TRBD1 matches at 8 bases. Germline values: CDR1 SGHTA, CDR2 FQGNSA. The CDR3 has 12 residues. With V trimmed by 5 bases and J by 15 bases, 9 bases remained unmatched. The CDR3 protein is CASSDIGQGGFF. DNA for the CDR3: TGTGCCAGCAGCGATATCGGACAGGGTGGGTTCTTC.

The genes are TRBV4-3 and TRBJ2-1, with 11 bases matching TRBD2. Trimming cost V 3 bases and J 4 bases; bases outside gene matches: 5. CDR3 length: 16 amino acids. Germline lookup yields CDR1 LGHNA and CDR2 YSLEER. The CDR3 reads CASSHGTSGDYNEQFF. CDR3 sequence (DNA): TGCGCCAGCAGCCATGGGACTAGCGGAGATTACAATGAGCAGTTCTTC.

This clone showed up just a few times. This rearrangement joins TRBV15 to TRBJ2-4, with D uncertain. The CDR3 covers 12 residues. Trimming cost V 0 bases and J 10 bases, with 7 bases left between them. Germline CDR1 and CDR2: LNHNV and YYDKDF (reference sequence). The CDR3 reads CATSRDTSIQYF. The CDR3 DNA reads as TGTGCCACCAGCAGAGATACGAGTATTCAGTACTTC.

The V gene is TRBV18, the J gene TRBJ2-7; 7 bases map to TRBD1. The V segment lost 2 bases and the J segment 4 bases; nucleotides outside the gene matches: 5. This CDR3 is 14 amino acids long. CDR1 and CDR2 from the germline V gene are KGHSH and LQKENI. The CDR3 here is CASSPTQGQYEQYF. The CDR3 DNA sequence: TGTGCCAGCTCACCAACACAGGGGCAATACGAGCAGTACTTC.

The gene calls are TRBV9 and TRBJ2-7; D gene uncertain. The CDR3 consists of 16 residues. Germline V lookup: CDR1 SGDLS, CDR2 YYNGEE. Deletions cut 0 bases from V and 0 bases from J, with 13 bases between. CDR3 loop: CASSVVPTDFSYEQYF. The CDR3 nucleotides are TGTGCCAGCAGCGTAGTGCCTACAGATTTCTCCTACGAGCAGTACTTC.

The V and J genes are TRBV2 and TRBJ2-7; D is perhaps TRBD1 (6 bases). The CDR3 runs 13 residues. Trimming left V 5 bases short and J 7 bases short, with 15 bases between. Germline CDR1 is SNHLY and CDR2 is FYNNEI. The CDR3 loop is CASSTQAGVEQYF. CDR3 nucleotides: TGTGCCAGCAGTACCCAAGCAGGGGTAGAGCAGTACTTC.

The V gene is TRBV29-1, the J gene TRBJ2-5, with no clear D. The CDR3 is 12 amino acids. V lost 4 bases to trimming and J lost 5 bases, with 11 bases between them. Per the germline V gene, CDR1 is SQVTM and CDR2 is ANQGSEA. Here the CDR3 reads CSVGGKRETQYF. In DNA, the CDR3 is TGCAGCGTTGGTGGCAAAAGGGAGACCCAGTACTTC.

This chain joins TRBV5-6 and TRBJ2-5; D call uncertain. CDR3 length: 13 amino acids. Germline-derived CDR1 and CDR2 are SGHDT and YYEEEE. The V and J ends lost 5 bases and 2 bases respectively, with 10 bases between them. CDR3 DNA sequence: TGTGCCAGCAGGTCGCGCCATCAAGAGACCCAGTACTTC. Protein product: CASRSRHQETQYF.

V usage is TRBV2 and J usage is TRBJ1-3; D might be TRBD1 (5 bases). Germline CDR1 and CDR2: SNHLY and FYNNEI. V was cut by 5 bases and J by 6 bases, with 11 bases left in between. The CDR3 covers 13 residues. The CDR3 DNA reads as TGTGCCAGCAGTCCGGGACTGGAAAACACCATATATTTT. Translating gives CASSPGLENTIYF.

This CDR3 is CASNPAGTDNSPLHF. DNA for the CDR3: TGTGCCAGCAACCCCGCCGGGACAGATAATTCACCCCTCCACTTT. J is TRBJ1-6 and V is TRBV6-6; TRBD1 matches 7 bases. This CDR3 is built from 15 residues. After removal of 7 bases from V and 5 bases from J, the junction contained 8 bases not matched to a gene. Per germline, CDR1 MNHNY and CDR2 SVGAGI (reference sequence).

This clone was recorded only once. The chain couples TRBV19 to TRBJ1-5; D not certain. V lost 1 base and J 4 bases, leaving 14 bases between the germline ends. Germline CDR1 and CDR2: LNHDA and SQIVND (reference sequence). This CDR3 contains 16 residues. CDR3 loop: CASSIGPGLNNQPQHF. The CDR3 nucleotides read TGTGCCAGTAGTATAGGGCCGGGTCTAAATAATCAGCCCCAGCATTTT.

This sequence joins TRBV7-6 and TRBJ1-4, with TRBD1 identical over 9 bases. Germline V gene lookup returns CDR1 SGHVS and CDR2 FNYEAQ. The trim removed 5 bases at V and 6 bases at J, leaving 7 bases unmatched. This CDR3 is 15 amino acids long. As DNA, the CDR3 is TGTGCCAGCAGCCCCCGGGACAGGGCGGATGAAAAACTGTTTTTT. Translating it yields CASSPRDRADEKLFF.

This chain links TRBV5-5 with TRBJ1-2; the match to TRBD1 covers 8 bases. V trimming: 0 bases; J trimming: 2 bases; junction bases outside the gene matches: 0. CDR1 is SGHKS, CDR2 YYEKEE, per germline (reference sequence). This CDR3 spans 14 amino acids. CDR3 protein: CASSLGTGNYGYTF. DNA of the CDR3: TGTGCCAGCAGCTTGGGGACAGGGAACTATGGCTACACCTTC.

The chain couples TRBV2 to TRBJ1-1; D ambiguous. CDR1 is SNHLY and CDR2 is FYNNEI in the germline V gene. This CDR3 is 13 amino acids long. V gave up 6 bases and J gave up 1 base, with 9 bases separating them. This chain's CDR3 is CASRGTRNTEAFF. CDR3 nucleotides: TGTGCCAGCAGGGGCACCCGGAACACTGAAGCTTTCTTT.

The chain uses TRBV10-1 and TRBJ2-1; no clear D. This CDR3 spans 13 amino acids. Germline CDR1 is WNHNN and CDR2 is SYGVQD (reference sequence). V dropped 2 bases and J dropped 9 bases, with 11 bases sitting between them. Here the CDR3 reads CASSEGPAAEQFF. The CDR3 DNA reads as TGCGCCAGCAGTGAGGGGCCAGCCGCTGAGCAGTTCTTC.

The V call is TRBV28, the J call TRBJ1-1; 10 bases are shared with TRBD1. The germline V gene encodes CDR1 MDHEN and CDR2 SYDVKM. The CDR3 runs 20 residues. J was trimmed by 0 bases and V by 6 bases; bases with no gene match: 19. CDR3 region: CASSLTDRGRVEKMNTEAFF. In nucleotides, the CDR3 is TGTGCCAGCAGCCTCACCGACAGGGGGCGGGTGGAGAAAATGAACACTGAAGCTTTCTTT. The full variable domain, rest sourced from reference TRBV28 and TRBJ1-1, is DVKVTQSSRYLVKRTGEKVFLECVQDMDHENMFWYRQDPGLGLRLIYFSYDVKMKEKGDIPEGYSVSREKKERFSLILESASTNQTSMYLCASSLTDRGRVEKMNTEAFFGQGTRLTVV.

The genes are TRBV10-3 and TRBJ2-7, with TRBD2 as a possible D gene (5 bases). The V and J ends lost 0 bases and 2 bases respectively, with 8 bases between them. Per germline, CDR1 ENHRY and CDR2 SYGVKD. CDR3 length: 14 residues. This CDR3 reads CAISESGEAYEQYF. The CDR3 coding sequence is TGTGCCATCAGTGAGTCCGGGGAAGCCTACGAGCAGTACTTC.

Here the CDR3 reads CASSVQGSSSYNEQFF. The CDR3 DNA reads TGTGCCAGCAGTGTCCAGGGGTCGTCTTCCTACAATGAGCAGTTCTTC. The J gene is TRBJ2-1, the V gene TRBV6-1; D possibly corresponds to TRBD1 (6 bases). Trimming cost V 4 bases and J 1 base, with 14 bases left between them. The CDR3 length is 16 residues. Germline-derived CDR1 and CDR2 are MNHNS and SASEGT.

The chain has TRBV7-7 and TRBJ2-5; TRBD1 or TRBD2 may be the D gene (5 bases each). The CDR3 has 16 amino acids. V was cut by 1 base and J by 1 base, with 13 bases left in between. CDR1 and CDR2 (germline): SSHAT, FNYEAQ (reference sequence). CDR3 region: CASSLGGTLAQETQYF. As DNA, the CDR3 is TGTGCCAGCAGCTTAGGGGGGACCCTCGCCCAAGAGACCCAGTACTTC.

The chain employs TRBV30 and TRBJ1-2, with 8 bases identical to TRBD1. This CDR3 comprises 14 residues. CDR1 and CDR2 (germline): GTSNPN, SVGIG (reference sequence). The ends lost 3 bases at V and 6 bases at J; junction bases unmatched: 9. CDR3 protein: CAWSPQGGGDGYTF. In DNA, the CDR3 is TGTGCCTGGAGCCCACAGGGGGGAGGGGATGGCTACACCTTC. Drawing the rest from reference TRBV30 and TRBJ1-2, the complete variable domain is SQTIHQWPATLVQPVGSPLSLECTVEGTSNPNLYWYRQAAGRGLQLLFYSVGIGQISSEVPQNLSASRPQDRQFILSSKKLLLSDSGFYLCAWSPQGGGDGYTFGSGTRLTVV.